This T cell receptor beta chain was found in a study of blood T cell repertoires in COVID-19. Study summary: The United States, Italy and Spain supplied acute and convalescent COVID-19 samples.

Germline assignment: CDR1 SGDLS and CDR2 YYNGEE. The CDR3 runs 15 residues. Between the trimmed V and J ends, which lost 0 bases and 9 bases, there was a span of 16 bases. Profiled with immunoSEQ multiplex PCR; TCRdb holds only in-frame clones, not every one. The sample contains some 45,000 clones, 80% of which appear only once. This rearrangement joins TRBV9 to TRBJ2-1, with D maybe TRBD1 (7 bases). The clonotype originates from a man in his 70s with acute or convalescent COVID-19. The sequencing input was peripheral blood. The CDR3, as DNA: TGTGCCAGCAGCGTAGAGCAGGGGGGAACTAGTGAGCAGTTCTTC. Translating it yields CASSVEQGGTSEQFF.